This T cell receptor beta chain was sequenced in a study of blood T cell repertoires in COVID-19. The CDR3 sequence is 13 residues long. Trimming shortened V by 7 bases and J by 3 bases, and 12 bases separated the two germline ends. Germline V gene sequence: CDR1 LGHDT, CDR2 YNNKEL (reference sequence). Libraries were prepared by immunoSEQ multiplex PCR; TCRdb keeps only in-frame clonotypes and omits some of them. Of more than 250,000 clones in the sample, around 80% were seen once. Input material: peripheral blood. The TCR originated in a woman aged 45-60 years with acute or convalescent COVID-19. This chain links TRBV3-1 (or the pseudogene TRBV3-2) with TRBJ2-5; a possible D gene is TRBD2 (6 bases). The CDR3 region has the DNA TGTGCCAGCACCCCCTGGGGGGAAGAGACCCAGTACTTC. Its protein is CASTPWGEETQYF.